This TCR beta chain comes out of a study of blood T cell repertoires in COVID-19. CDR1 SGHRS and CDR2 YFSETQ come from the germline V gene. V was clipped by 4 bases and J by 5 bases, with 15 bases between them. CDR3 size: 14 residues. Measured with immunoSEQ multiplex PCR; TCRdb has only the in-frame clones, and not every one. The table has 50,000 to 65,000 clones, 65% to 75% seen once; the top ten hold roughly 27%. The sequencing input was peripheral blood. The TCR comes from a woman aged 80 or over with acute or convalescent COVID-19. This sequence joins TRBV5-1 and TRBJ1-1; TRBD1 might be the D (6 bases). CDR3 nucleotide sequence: TGCGCCAGCAGCGTCAGACAGGCGGAGACTGAAGCTTTCTTT. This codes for CASSVRQAETEAFF.